This T cell receptor beta chain derives from a study of T-cell reconstitution after alpha-beta-depleted transplantation in children. Germline CDR1 reads SGHRS; CDR2 reads YFSETQ. V lost 0 bases, J lost 0 bases, and 12 bases lay in between. The CDR3 has 16 residues. The sample holds many counts of this clonotype. For TCRbeta, the library was prepared with unique molecular identifiers. In TCRdb, the PCR reads were re-called with MiXCR into one record per CDR3 protein. Here the sample spans over 85,000 distinct CDR3 sequences, approximately 10% being singletons. The sample in question was PBMCs from the stem cell graft donor, obtained from the stem cell graft. V is TRBV5-1 and J is TRBJ1-1; maybe TRBD1 (6 bases). This sequence was found in a human donor who donated a stem cell graft to a child with acute lymphoblastic leukemia. CDR3 protein: CASSLAQGMMNTEAFF. In DNA, the CDR3 is TGCGCCAGCAGCTTGGCCCAGGGGATGATGAACACTGAAGCTTTCTTT.